This passage covers 2 T cell receptor beta chains from one sample sequenced in a study of T cells expressing NK-cell markers. TCRdb reworked the 5' RACE reads into one entry per CDR3 protein, no DNA. The sample features about 370,000 distinct CDR3 sequences, with approximately 12% in its top ten. Sequencing was carried out using blood T cells: a sorted CD56 or NKG2C T cell subset, CD4+ or CD8+ T cells, or bulk PBMC T cells (not recorded which). The receptors shown here come from a woman between 45 and 65 years old in good health.

J is TRBJ2-3 and V is TRBV3-1; TCRdb's D gene call, TRBD2, goes unchecked for lack of DNA. Germline V gives CDR1 LGHDT, CDR2 YNNKEL (reference sequence). This CDR3 is built from 17 residues. CDR3 amino acids: CASSQGPSGRALDTQYF.

The chain recombines TRBV15 with TRBJ2-1. The germline V gene has CDR1 LNHNV and CDR2 YYDKDF (reference sequence). This CDR3 comprises 17 residues. This CDR3 is CATSRVLGGSSYNEQFF.